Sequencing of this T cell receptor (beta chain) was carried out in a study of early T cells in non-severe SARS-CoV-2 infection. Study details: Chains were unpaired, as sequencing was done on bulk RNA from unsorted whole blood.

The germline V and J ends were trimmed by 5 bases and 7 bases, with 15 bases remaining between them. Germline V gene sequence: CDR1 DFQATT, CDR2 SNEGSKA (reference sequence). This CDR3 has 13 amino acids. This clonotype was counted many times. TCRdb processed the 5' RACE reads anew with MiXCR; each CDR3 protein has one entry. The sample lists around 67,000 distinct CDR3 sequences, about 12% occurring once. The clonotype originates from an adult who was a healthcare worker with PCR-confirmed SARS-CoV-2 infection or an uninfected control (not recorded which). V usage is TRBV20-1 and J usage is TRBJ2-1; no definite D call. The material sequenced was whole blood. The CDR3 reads CSAVVEVQNEQFF. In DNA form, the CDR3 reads TGCAGTGCTGTAGTAGAAGTTCAAAATGAGCAGTTCTTC.